This entry lists 23 T cell receptor beta chains sequenced from one sample in a study of blood T cells in healthy people across ages. A second roughly 6 to 12 cycle PCR used barcoded and J-beta primers. One entry per CDR3 protein results from TCRdb running MiXCR on the 5' RACE reads. The sample holds approximately 770,000 distinct CDR3 sequences, 55% to 75% seen once. The sequenced sample was blood. The receptors come from a man aged 25-45 years in good health.

This clonotype was detected a few times. V and J are TRBV12-3 or TRBV12-4 and TRBJ2-7, with TRBD2 matching over 7 bases. The CDR3 has 14 residues. V was pared by 4 bases and J by 4 bases, with 7 bases of the junction left unmatched. The CDR3 DNA follows: TGTGCCAGCAGTTCGTTTGGACTAGTTTACGAGCAGTACTTC. Its protein product is CASSSFGLVYEQYF.

Worth noting for this clonotype: An end of the junction differs from the germline gene, which may be a read error. The chain is built from TRBV2 and TRBJ2-5; 10 bases are a match to TRBD2. Per the germline V gene, CDR1 is SNHLY and CDR2 is FYNNEI. The CDR3 extends over 15 amino acids. The CDR3 region has the DNA TGTGCCAGCGGTGAAGCGGGAGGGCCTATCAATGAGCAGTACTTC. Encoded protein: CASGEAGGPINEQYF.

The J gene is TRBJ2-1, the V gene TRBV6-5; possible D gene TRBD2, 6 bases. The CDR3 consists of 13 residues. Trimming took off 7 bases at V and 7 bases at J, with 14 bases between the two ends. Germline CDR1 reads MNHEY; CDR2 reads SVGAGI. The CDR3 DNA reads as TGTGCCAGCATCCCCATCGGAGGGAATGAGCAGTTCTTC. Translated, it gives CASIPIGGNEQFF.

The J gene is TRBJ1-6, the V gene TRBV29-1, with D possibly matching TRBD1 (6 bases). This CDR3 spans 14 amino acids. Germline V gene data show CDR1 as SQVTM and CDR2 as ANQGSEA. Trimming removed 6 bases from V and 10 bases from J, with 19 bases in between. The CDR3 DNA sequence: TGCAGCGTCCAAAAAGGGGGGGAAAGATCACCCCTCCACTTT. Translated, it gives CSVQKGGERSPLHF. The full variable domain, its missing parts supplied by reference TRBV29-1 and TRBJ1-6, is SAVISQKPSRDICQRGTSLTIQCQVDSQVTMMFWYRQQPGQSLTLIATANQGSEATYESGFVIDKFPISRPNLTFSTLTVSNMSPEDSSIYLCSVQKGGERSPLHFGNGTRLTVT.

In nucleotides, the CDR3 is TGTGCCAGCAGCTCTCGACAGGGCCTGGGGGAGACCCAGTACTTC. Encoded protein: CASSSRQGLGETQYF. This sequence joins TRBV7-2 and TRBJ2-5; TRBD1 matches at 7 bases. Germline CDR1 SGHTA, CDR2 FQGNSA. V trimming: 4 bases; J trimming: 5 bases; junction bases outside the gene matches: 10. The CDR3 spans 15 residues.

The rearrangement uses TRBV15 and TRBJ2-6; maybe TRBD2 (5 bases). Per germline, CDR1 LNHNV and CDR2 YYDKDF (reference sequence). The CDR3 length is 16 residues. Trimming removed 3 bases from V and 1 base from J, with 10 bases in between. The DNA of the CDR3 is TGTGCCACCAGCAGGGACTTAGGGTCTGGGGCCAACGTCCTGACTTTC. Its translation: CATSRDLGSGANVLTF.

The rearrangement joins TRBV20-1 to TRBJ1-2; D is undetermined. Looked up from germline, CDR1 is DFQATT and CDR2 is SNEGSKA (reference sequence). Trimming took 6 bases from V and 0 from J, leaving 17 bases between them. The CDR3 has 15 residues. This CDR3 is CSAPSGTATNYGYTF. In nucleotides, the CDR3 is TGCAGTGCCCCGTCGGGAACAGCAACTAACTATGGCTACACCTTC.

This sequence joins TRBV20-1 and TRBJ2-1, with unresolved D. Germline V CDR1 and CDR2: DFQATT, SNEGSKA (reference sequence). The CDR3 contains 15 residues. The V end was cut by 4 bases, the J end by 3 bases, with 16 bases between. This chain's CDR3 is CSAIGLGLVYNEQFF. CDR3 nucleotide sequence: TGCAGTGCTATTGGTCTAGGGCTAGTCTACAATGAGCAGTTCTTC.

This chain links TRBV3-1 with TRBJ1-2, with D possibly TRBD1 on 5 matching bases. CDR3 length: 12 amino acids. Germline CDR1 is LGHDT and CDR2 is YNNKEL (reference sequence). Trimming removed 4 bases at V and 12 bases at J, with 15 bases between. Written as DNA, the CDR3 is TGTGCCAGCAGCCCTACATGGGGGGGGAACACCTTC. It yields the protein CASSPTWGGNTF.

CDR3 DNA sequence: TGCAGTGCTAGAGCCGAACAGTTGAACTATGGCTACACCTTC. Translation gives CSARAEQLNYGYTF. This chain uses TRBV20-1 with TRBJ1-2; D remains ambiguous. CDR1 and CDR2 (germline): DFQATT, SNEGSKA (reference sequence). The CDR3 totals 14 residues. Trimming cost V 1 base and J 2 bases, with 11 bases left between them.

V and J are TRBV19 and TRBJ2-3; D possibly corresponds to TRBD2 (6 bases). CDR3 length: 15 amino acids. Germline CDR1 and CDR2: LNHDA and SQIVND (reference sequence). Deletions cut 4 bases from V and 3 bases from J, with 14 bases between. The CDR3, as DNA: TGTGCCAGTAGTAGAGGAGCGGGCGTTACAGATACGCAGTATTTT. Amino acids: CASSRGAGVTDTQYF.

This clonotype turned up a few times. CDR3 region: CASSRGTSENIQYF. The CDR3 nucleotides are TGTGCCAGCAGTCGCGGGACTAGCGAAAACATTCAGTACTTC. The genes are TRBV6-2 or TRBV6-3 and TRBJ2-4, with 10 bases matching TRBD2. The CDR3 is made up of 14 amino acids. V lost 5 bases and J lost 5; bases outside the gene matches: 3. Germline lookup yields CDR1 MNHEY and CDR2 SVGEGT.

The chain links TRBV4-2 to TRBJ2-1; 9 positions agree with TRBD2. Trimming took 1 base from V and 3 from J; bases not matched to a gene: 4. This CDR3 region has 16 residues. Germline V gives CDR1 LGHNA, CDR2 YNFKEQ. In DNA, the CDR3 is TGTGCCAGCAGCCAAGGTAGTAGCGGGGGCTACAATGAGCAGTTCTTC. It encodes CASSQGSSGGYNEQFF.

CDR3 coding DNA: TGTGCCAGCAGTTACTTAGGGACAGGGGCGACAGATACGCAGTATTTT. Translating gives CASSYLGTGATDTQYF. The chain has TRBV6-6 and TRBJ2-3, with 10 bases lining up with TRBD1. Germline-derived CDR1 and CDR2 are MNHNY and SVGAGI (reference sequence). Unmatched junction bases numbered 4, after V lost 1 base and J lost 3 bases. The CDR3 is 16 amino acids.

The CDR3 bases are TGTGCCAGCGTCGGACAGGGGTCCCCCTACAATGAGCAGTTCTTC. This sequence encodes CASVGQGSPYNEQFF. V and J are TRBV6-5 and TRBJ2-1; 9 bases line up with TRBD1. CDR1 and CDR2 (germline): MNHEY, SVGAGI. Unmatched junction bases numbered 7, after V lost 8 bases and J lost 2 bases. The CDR3 loop spans 15 amino acids.

The rearrangement uses TRBV6-2 or TRBV6-3 and TRBJ2-6; weak D call: TRBD1 (5 bases). Trimming cost V 8 bases and J 0 bases, with 8 bases left between them. Germline V lookup: CDR1 MNHEY, CDR2 SVGEGT. The CDR3 runs to 14 residues. The CDR3 DNA sequence: TGTGCCAGCCGACAGAGCTCTGGGGCCAACGTCCTGACTTTC. This encodes CASRQSSGANVLTF.

The chain couples TRBV5-1 to TRBJ1-2, with unresolved D. CDR3 length: 15 residues. Per the germline V gene, CDR1 is SGHRS and CDR2 is YFSETQ. The V end lost 6 bases, the J end lost 2 bases, and 17 bases lay between the germline ends. CDR3 sequence: CASTSGEANNYGYTF. The DNA of the CDR3 is TGCGCCAGCACTTCCGGTGAAGCCAACAACTATGGCTACACCTTC.

This clonotype has a single count. At one end, the junction sequence differs from germline, possibly due to a read error. This chain joins TRBV12-3 or TRBV12-4 and TRBJ2-3, with a weak D call TRBD2 (6 bases). The CDR3 spans 14 residues. CDR3 DNA sequence: TGTGCCAGCCATGGCGGGGTGGGCGGAGATGCGCAGTATTTT. It specifies CASHGGVGGDAQYF.

The V and J genes are TRBV7-9 and TRBJ1-2, with D maybe TRBD1 (5 bases). Germline V gene data show CDR1 as SEHNR and CDR2 as FQNEAQ (reference sequence). The germline V and J ends were trimmed by 4 bases and 8 bases, with 17 bases remaining between them. The length of the CDR3 is 14 residues. CDR3 loop: CASSSQALFDGYTF. Written as DNA, the CDR3 is TGTGCCAGCAGCTCACAGGCGTTGTTCGACGGCTACACCTTC.

The J gene is TRBJ2-2, the V gene TRBV29-1, with TRBD1 matching 7 bases. V shed 6 bases, J shed 9 bases, and the junction held 16 bases outside the gene matches. The CDR3 has 15 residues. CDR1 is SQVTM and CDR2 is ANQGSEA in the germline V gene. The CDR3 reads CSVAGQEGYVRELFF. The CDR3 nucleotides are TGCAGCGTGGCCGGACAGGAAGGTTATGTTCGGGAGCTGTTTTTT.

The rearrangement links TRBV24-1 to TRBJ2-1, with D perhaps TRBD2 (5 bases). Germline V gives CDR1 KGHDR, CDR2 SFDVKD. This CDR3 comprises 13 residues. V shed 0 bases and J shed 7 bases, with 6 bases lying between them. CDR3 in DNA: TGTGCCACCAGTGATTTGCGAGGGAATGAGCAGTTCTTC. It encodes CATSDLRGNEQFF.

The chain carries TRBV7-2 and TRBJ2-1; possible D gene TRBD1, 6 bases. The CDR3 loop spans 16 amino acids. Trimming removed 4 bases from V and 4 bases from J, with 17 bases in between. From germline, CDR1 is SGHTA and CDR2 FQGNSA. In nucleotides, the CDR3 is TGTGCCAGCAGCTCCACCCTCGGACAGCCTTACAATGAGCAGTTCTTC. It codes for CASSSTLGQPYNEQFF.

A note on this clonotype: This clone may be a read error of a much larger clone one base away. CDR3 region: CSVSRTGTGELFF. The CDR3 DNA reads TGCAGCGTCTCCCGGACTGGTACCGGGGAGCTGTTTTTT. The rearrangement links TRBV29-1 to TRBJ2-2; a possible D gene is TRBD2 (5 bases). The CDR3 extends over 13 amino acids. Trimming removed 6 bases at V and 5 bases at J, with 13 bases between. Germline assignment: CDR1 SQVTM and CDR2 ANQGSEA.